This T cell receptor beta chain comes out of a study of T cells expressing NK-cell markers. The germline CDR1 and CDR2 sequences are SGHAT and FQNNGV. The length of the CDR3 is 14 residues. TCRdb re-called the 5' RACE reads and shows each CDR3 protein once, DNA omitted. The repertoire table contains about 400,000 distinct CDR3 sequences. The V call is TRBV11-2, the J call TRBJ2-5; TCRdb calls TRBD2, which cannot be checked without DNA. Sequencing input: blood T cells: a sorted CD56 or NKG2C T cell subset, CD4+ or CD8+ T cells, or bulk PBMC T cells (not recorded which). This sequence was found in a woman in her forties or fifties in good health. The chain's CDR3 is CASSLQPGPSDQYF.